Below are 24 T cell receptor beta chains sequenced from a single sample in a study of shared clonotypes between healthy human individuals. Assay: immunoSEQ multiplex PCR; the TCRdb copy retains only in-frame clones and omits some. The sample comprises over a million clones, roughly 96% of which are singletons, and about 1% rests with the top ten. The specimen was naive CD4+ T cells sorted from blood. As for subset: CD45RA+ positively selected. These receptors all come from a man in his thirties or forties in good health.

The chain links TRBV11-3 to TRBJ2-7; TRBD1 aligns across 9 bases. The CDR3 totals 13 residues. V lost 4 bases and J lost 6; bases outside the gene matches: 4. Germline CDR1 reads SGHNT; CDR2 reads YENEEA. The CDR3 loop reads CASSSSDRGEQYF. CDR3 DNA: TGTGCCAGCAGCTCTTCGGACAGGGGCGAGCAGTACTTC.

The J gene is TRBJ2-6, the V gene TRBV7-9; D perhaps matches TRBD1 (5 bases). The length of the CDR3 is 14 residues. Germline CDR1 is SEHNR and CDR2 is FQNEAQ (reference sequence). The V end was cut by 11 bases, the J end by 4 bases, with 15 bases between. CDR3 sequence reads: CALDSFLGANVLTF. CDR3 DNA sequence: TGTGCCTTAGACAGTTTCCTCGGGGCCAACGTCCTGACTTTC.

The CDR3: CASSRNSGQGTVYGYTF. In DNA, the CDR3 is TGCGCCAGCAGCCGGAATTCCGGACAGGGCACGGTCTATGGCTACACCTTC. This rearrangement joins TRBV4-3 to TRBJ1-2; 8 positions agree with TRBD1. V gave up 4 bases and J gave up 4 bases; unmatched junction bases: 14. Germline CDR1 is LGHNA and CDR2 is YSLEER. The CDR3 is 17 amino acids.

The J gene is TRBJ2-7, the V gene TRBV20-1, with TRBD2 matching 7 bases. J gave up 1 base and V 7 bases, and 1 base lay outside the gene matches. CDR1 DFQATT and CDR2 SNEGSKA come from the germline V gene (reference sequence). The length of the CDR3 is 11 residues. CDR3 in amino acids: CSVGRSYEQYF. The CDR3 nucleotides are TGCAGTGTCGGGAGGTCCTACGAGCAGTACTTC.

The V gene is TRBV6-5, the J gene TRBJ1-5; 8 nucleotides align to TRBD1. Germline values: CDR1 MNHEY, CDR2 SVGAGI. The CDR3 is 14 residues long. The trim removed 6 bases at V and 5 bases at J, leaving 6 bases unmatched. The CDR3 DNA is TGTGCCAGCAGCCAGGACAGGGTATATCAGCCCCAGCATTTT. Protein: CASSQDRVYQPQHF.

This sequence joins TRBV6-5 and TRBJ1-4; D is unclear. V lost 2 bases and J 5 bases, leaving 12 bases between the germline ends. The V gene's germline CDR1 is MNHEY and CDR2 SVGAGI. CDR3 size: 15 residues. The CDR3 sequence is CASSYAQVGNEKLFF. Here the CDR3 DNA reads TGTGCCAGCAGTTACGCCCAGGTGGGGAATGAAAAACTGTTTTTT.

The table lists this clone with a count of one. CDR3 region: CASKAGGGVNEQFF. For the CDR3, the DNA is TGTGCCAGCAAAGCGGGAGGAGGGGTCAATGAGCAGTTCTTC. The gene calls are TRBV28 and TRBJ2-1, with 9 bases identical to TRBD2. The CDR3 has 14 amino acids. Germline V CDR1 and CDR2: MDHEN, SYDVKM. V trimming: 7 bases; J trimming: 6 bases; junction bases outside the gene matches: 7.

J is TRBJ2-3 and V is TRBV19; 8 bases agree with TRBD2. V trimming: 5 bases; J trimming: 7 bases; junction bases outside the gene matches: 8. Germline V gene data show CDR1 as LNHDA and CDR2 as SQIVND (reference sequence). The CDR3 extends over 14 amino acids. The CDR3 region has the DNA TGTGCCAGTAGTGGTAGCGGGAACCAAAATACGCAGTATTTT. Protein: CASSGSGNQNTQYF.

The rearrangement uses TRBV5-1 and TRBJ2-7; TRBD1 matches at 8 bases. The CDR3 spans 14 residues. The germline V gene has CDR1 SGHRS and CDR2 YFSETQ. V lost 5 bases, J lost 3 bases, and 7 bases stayed unmatched. CDR3 loop: CASRERTGLYEQYF. CDR3 DNA: TGCGCCAGCAGGGAGCGGACAGGGCTCTACGAGCAGTACTTC. Complete variable domain (other parts from reference TRBV5-1 and TRBJ2-7): KAGVTQTPRYLIKTRGQQVTLSCSPISGHRSVSWYQQTPGQGLQFLFEYFSETQRNKGNFPGRFSGRQFSNSRSEMNVSTLELGDSALYLCASRERTGLYEQYFGPGTRLTVT.

V usage is TRBV29-1 and J usage is TRBJ2-3; TRBD2 is a possible D gene (6 bases). The CDR3 has 14 residues. Trimming stripped 5 bases from V and 10 bases from J, with 22 bases between. The germline CDR1 and CDR2 sequences are SQVTM and ANQGSEA. The CDR3 DNA reads as TGCAGCGTTTACCTACTTGGGGCCGGAGGGGCGCAGTATTTT. It codes for CSVYLLGAGGAQYF.

In DNA, the CDR3 is TGTGCCAGCAGCTTACTGGGACTAGGAGCGGGTGAGCAGTTCTTC. Protein: CASSLLGLGAGEQFF. The V call is TRBV7-8, the J call TRBJ2-1; 8 bases agree with TRBD2. The V and J ends lost 2 bases and 9 bases, in that order; junction bases with no gene match: 9. This CDR3 has 15 residues. CDR1 is SGHVS and CDR2 is FQNEAQ in the germline V gene. The full variable domain, in which reference TRBV7-8 and TRBJ2-1 provide the parts outside the CDR3, is GAGVSQSPRYKVAKRGQDVALRCDPISGHVSLFWYQQALGQGPEFLTYFQNEAQLDKSGLPSDRFFAERPEGSVSTLKIQRTQQEDSAVYLCASSLLGLGAGEQFFGPGTRLTVL.

V is TRBV5-4 and J is TRBJ2-5, with no clear D. Germline CDR1 reads SGHNT; CDR2 reads YYREEE (reference sequence). The CDR3 consists of 15 residues. The V end lost 2 bases, the J end lost 2 bases, and 13 bases lay between the germline ends. CDR3 loop: CASSFGLTAQETQYF. The CDR3 coding sequence is TGTGCCAGCAGCTTTGGGCTGACCGCACAAGAGACCCAGTACTTC.

This chain uses TRBV18 with TRBJ2-3, with 8 positions matching TRBD1. CDR1 is KGHSH, CDR2 LQKENI, per germline. This CDR3 has 19 residues. The trim removed 3 bases at V and 3 bases at J, leaving 17 bases unmatched. CDR3 DNA sequence: TGTGCCAGCTCACCCTTAAGGACAGGGATTCAATTTGGGACAGATACGCAGTATTTT. This codes for CASSPLRTGIQFGTDTQYF.

This chain links TRBV18 with TRBJ1-4, with TRBD1 matching 9 bases. Germline V gene data show CDR1 as KGHSH and CDR2 as LQKENI. The CDR3 is made up of 14 amino acids. Trimming removed 5 bases from V and 8 bases from J; junction bases left unmatched: 6. CDR3 DNA: TGTGCCAGCTCAGCCGGGACAGGGCGCGAAAAACTGTTTTTT. Protein sequence: CASSAGTGREKLFF. The full variable domain, its missing parts supplied by reference TRBV18 and TRBJ1-4, is NAGVMQNPRHLVRRRGQEARLRCSPMKGHSHVYWYRQLPEEGLKFMVYLQKENIIDESGMPKERFSAEFPKEGPSILRIQQVVRGDSAAYFCASSAGTGREKLFFGSGTQLSVL.

The chain has TRBV6-6 and TRBJ2-3, with 7 bases identical to TRBD2. Trimming cost V 6 bases and J 2 bases; bases outside gene matches: 11. This CDR3 has 16 residues. Germline V gene lookup returns CDR1 MNHNY and CDR2 SVGAGI (reference sequence). The CDR3 loop is CASREEPGGPTDTQYF. The CDR3 DNA sequence: TGTGCCAGCAGAGAGGAGCCGGGAGGACCCACAGATACGCAGTATTTT.

The gene calls are TRBV7-7 and TRBJ2-5, with TRBD2 matching 14 bases. The germline V gene has CDR1 SSHAT and CDR2 FNYEAQ (reference sequence). V was clipped by 5 bases and J by 1 base; unmatched bases: 9. The CDR3 covers 18 residues. CDR3 DNA: TGTGCCAGCAGCCTCGGACTAGCGGGAGGCGGGGTCCAAGAGACCCAGTACTTC. Encoded protein: CASSLGLAGGGVQETQYF.

This chain joins TRBV18 and TRBJ1-4; D perhaps matches TRBD1 (6 bases). CDR1 KGHSH and CDR2 LQKENI come from the germline V gene. The CDR3 has 14 residues. With 3 bases removed from V and 4 bases from J, the gap between germline ends came to 9 bases. For the CDR3, the DNA is TGTGCCAGCTCACCGGACAGACTTAATGAAAAACTGTTTTTT. Protein product: CASSPDRLNEKLFF.

The V gene is TRBV6-5, the J gene TRBJ1-2, with TRBD1 as a possible D gene (5 bases). The CDR3 runs to 14 residues. V was clipped by 5 bases and J by 4 bases, with 14 bases between them. CDR1 is MNHEY, CDR2 SVGAGI, per germline. This chain's CDR3 is CASSTRGMGYGYTF. CDR3 DNA: TGTGCCAGCAGTACGAGGGGTATGGGCTATGGCTACACCTTC.

The gene calls are TRBV4-2 and TRBJ2-3, with 12 bases lining up with TRBD2. The CDR3 has 18 residues. The J segment lost 6 bases and the V segment lost 0 bases, leaving 10 bases of the junction unmatched. CDR1 and CDR2 from the germline V gene are LGHNA and YNFKEQ. The CDR3 region has the DNA TGTGCCAGCAGCCAAGATGTCCTAGCGGGAGGGCCACTCGATACGCAGTATTTT. This codes for CASSQDVLAGGPLDTQYF.

CDR3 residues: CASSPGPNTQYF. CDR3 DNA: TGTGCCAGCTCACCAGGGCCCAATACGCAGTATTTT. The chain employs TRBV18 and TRBJ2-3; no clear D gene. Germline loops: CDR1 KGHSH, CDR2 LQKENI. The germline V and J ends were trimmed by 2 bases and 7 bases, with 7 bases remaining between them. The CDR3 sequence is 12 residues long.

V usage is TRBV28 and J usage is TRBJ1-5, with D perhaps matching TRBD1 (5 bases). The CDR3 sequence is 15 residues long. Per germline, CDR1 MDHEN and CDR2 SYDVKM. V gave up 5 bases and J gave up 2 bases, with 13 bases separating them. DNA for the CDR3: TGTGCCAGCAGTCACTCAGGGAGAGGCAATCAGCCCCAGCATTTT. As protein: CASSHSGRGNQPQHF.

This chain connects TRBV10-3 to TRBJ1-1; D perhaps matches TRBD1 (6 bases). The CDR3 has 17 amino acids. Per germline, CDR1 ENHRY and CDR2 SYGVKD. Trimming shortened V by 2 bases and J by 2 bases, and 18 bases separated the two germline ends. The CDR3 DNA is TGTGCCATCAGTGAGACACGGGGGCGGAGACACAACACTGAAGCTTTCTTT. The encoded protein is CAISETRGRRHNTEAFF.

This clone has only one observation. The CDR3 here is CASSLDDPFLYEQYF. CDR3 DNA: TGTGCCAGCAGCTTAGACGACCCTTTTTTGTACGAGCAGTACTTC. The genes are TRBV7-2 and TRBJ2-7; D is unclear. CDR3 size: 15 residues. Germline loops: CDR1 SGHTA, CDR2 FQGNSA. V was shortened by 1 base and J by 4 bases, with 14 bases between the two germline ends.

The chain recombines TRBV2 with TRBJ2-1; TRBD2 agrees at 8 bases. V lost 7 bases and J lost 7; bases outside the gene matches: 9. Germline V gene data show CDR1 as SNHLY and CDR2 as FYNNEI. CDR3 size: 14 residues. DNA for the CDR3: TGTGCCAGCAAGACCCAAGCGGGAGCGAATGAGCAGTTCTTC. It specifies CASKTQAGANEQFF.